This T cell receptor (beta chain) was sequenced during a study of blood T cell repertoires in COVID-19 (TCRdb year 2020). Looking at the study overall: Samples covering the acute and convalescent phases of COVID-19 were provided by collaborators in the United States, Italy and Spain. The prospective study material was composed of cDNA or gDNA derived from T cells, B-cell-depleted T cells, or PBMCs. Deeply sampled blood TCRbeta repertoires from subjects exposed to, actively infected with, or recovered from COVID-19 were included in the dataset. The repertoires were released in a freely available public database intended as a resource for research on the immune response to SARS-CoV-2. The samples were drawn from the first 160 participants of the ongoing ImmuneRACE study and from under 1,500 subjects provided by 6 global collaborators. Sample metadata almost always included a de-identified subject ID, COVID-19 status, age in years and sex. Where available, HLA class I and class II types were taken from metadata supplied by the sample provider and were not determined by assay-based typing.

TCRbeta CDR3 regions were amplified from genomic DNA using the immunoSEQ Assay, a bias-controlled multiplex PCR. The published analysis was carried out like this. The number of nucleated cells in each sample was estimated from the amplification of reference gene primers within the assay. To quantify the absolute abundance of each unique TCRbeta CDR3 rearrangement, sequence reads were collapsed and filtered. For each sample, productive Simpson clonality was calculated as the square root of Simpson's diversity index across productive rearrangements. TCRdb retrieved this table from immuneACCESS and kept in-frame rearrangements only. Not all clones are present; in checked studies, unresolved V genes account for under half, and no reason is known for the remainder. The DNA was the basis for D and trimming; V, J and clone size are from that table. The sample data list 50,000 to 70,000 clones, and roughly nine tenths of these were observed just once. Clones ranked in the top ten supply roughly 8.3% of the sample.

Of note for this clone: The antigen this receptor binds is unknown. Base qualities are not recorded, but no much larger clone differs from it by a single base.

Beyond this particular receptor, the publication reports: The amount of clinical and demographic metadata varied by source and participant and was provided uncurated.

The collaborating institutions used their own protocols to collect whole blood in K2EDTA tubes. For TCRbeta analysis, collaborator samples were shipped as frozen whole blood, as isolated PBMCs, or as DNA extracted from either sample type. Sequenced material: peripheral blood. The source of this sequence is a woman aged 70-85 years with active COVID-19.

CDR3 loop: CASSLSIRSSYEQYF. The sequenced DNA: TGTGCCAGCAGCTTATCCATTAGAAGCTCCTACGAGCAGTACTTC. Rearrangement joined TRBV11-2 to TRBJ2-7; there is no confident call for the D gene. The CDR3 holds 15 amino acids from the cysteine to the phenylalanine. Left in the record is the CDR3 DNA by itself, 45 bases read in frame from the first base. The germline V gene specifies SGHAT as CDR1 and FQNNGV as CDR2. V is clipped by 2 bases and J by 0 bases, and the sequence between their germline boundaries is 11 bases long.